The present TCR beta chain was sequenced within a study of T-cell reconstitution after alpha-beta-depleted transplantation in children. Study-wide results and caveats: Where some patients showed high TCRbeta diversity at day 60, it came from recipient T cells and thymic progenitors that had survived. Diversity and T-cell counts at one year after transplant derived mostly from new T cells. Reportedly, roughly two months post-transplant, alpha-beta T cells arose from several hundred expanded graft clones.

This clonotype has a handful of counts. Antigen: not known. Unique molecular identifiers were used in preparing the TCRbeta library. TCRdb re-analysed the PCR reads in MiXCR, keeping a single row per CDR3 protein. The profile shows about 300,000 distinct CDR3 sequences, 6.5% to 9% of them singletons. The junction had 1 base not matched to a gene; V was cut back by 0 bases and J by 4 bases. The V gene's germline CDR1 is SGDLS and CDR2 YYNGEE. This CDR3 has 16 residues. The gene calls are TRBV9 and TRBJ2-3, with 14 bases matching TRBD2. Sequences were derived from peripheral blood, sampled 360 days after TCRalphabeta/CD19-depleted stem cell transplant. This receptor was taken from a female patient aged 2-9 years who had a stem cell transplant for Fanconi anemia, so the T cells may come from the graft donor. DNA of the CDR3: TGTGCCAGCAGCGTAGCGGGACTAGCGGGAGCAGATACGCAGTATTTT. This gives the protein CASSVAGLAGADTQYF. Using reference TRBV9 and TRBJ2-3 for the parts outside the CDR3, the full variable domain is DSGVTQTPKHLITATGQRVTLRCSPRSGDLSVYWYQQSLDQGLQFLIQYYNGEERAKGNILERFSAQQFPDLHSELNLSSLELGDSALYFCASSVAGLAGADTQYFGPGTRLTVL.